This T cell receptor beta chain was identified during a study of early T cells in non-severe SARS-CoV-2 infection. About the study: Sequencing was performed on bulk RNA from unsorted whole blood, leaving chains unpaired.

Germline assignment: CDR1 MGHDK and CDR2 SYGVNS. This CDR3 comprises 12 residues. V was pared by 5 bases and J by 1 base, with 5 bases between. Unique molecular identifiers were affixed to single, distinct cDNA molecules. TCRdb re-derived calls from the 5' RACE reads in MiXCR, one entry per CDR3 protein. Among over 95,000 distinct CDR3 sequences listed, around a sixth were seen once. The sequencing sample was made of whole blood. V usage is TRBV25-1 and J usage is TRBJ1-1; D ambiguous. This clonotype was obtained from an adult who was a healthcare worker with PCR-confirmed SARS-CoV-2 infection or an uninfected control (not recorded which). Here the CDR3 reads CASSPGNTEAFF. CDR3 DNA: TGTGCCAGCAGTCCGGGGAACACTGAAGCTTTCTTT.